The 29 T cell receptor beta chains reported below all come from one sample, sequenced in a study of blood T cell repertoires in COVID-19. The repertoire was sequenced with immunoSEQ multiplex PCR; TCRdb's copy has only in-frame clones and lacks some. The sample consists of fewer than 90,000 clones, around 85% of them appearing once. Sequencing input: peripheral blood. These receptors all come from a man aged 80 or over in a cohort sampled during active COVID-19.

This clone occurred many times. This chain links TRBV6-2 or TRBV6-3 with TRBJ2-6, with D tentatively TRBD1 (7 bases). Trimming took off 6 bases at V and 2 bases at J, with 14 bases between the two ends. This CDR3 is built from 16 residues. Germline CDR1 is MNHEY and CDR2 is SVGEGT. The CDR3 bases are TGTGCCAGCAGCCCCCAGGGGGGAACTGGGGCCAACGTCCTGACTTTC. Translating gives CASSPQGGTGANVLTF.

This clone showed up just a few times. The rearrangement links TRBV5-1 to TRBJ1-1, with 8 bases lining up with TRBD1. Germline V gene lookup returns CDR1 SGHRS and CDR2 YFSETQ. The CDR3 has 15 amino acids. V trimming: 2 bases; J trimming: 1 base; junction bases outside the gene matches: 4. Here the CDR3 reads CASSFGQGRNTEAFF. CDR3 DNA sequence: TGCGCCAGCAGCTTCGGACAGGGCAGGAACACTGAAGCTTTCTTT.

This clone was counted once. This chain connects TRBV11-2 to TRBJ2-3, with D hard to call. Trimming removed 1 base from V and 14 bases from J, with 16 bases in between. This CDR3 comprises 13 residues. Germline loops: CDR1 SGHAT, CDR2 FQNNGV. CDR3 residues: CASSLVGRPRPYF. The CDR3 DNA sequence: TGTGCCAGCAGCTTAGTCGGCAGACCTAGGCCGTATTTT.

This clone turned up a few times. V gene TRBV19 combines with J gene TRBJ1-5, with D maybe TRBD1 (5 bases). This CDR3 region has 15 residues. The V end was cut by 3 bases, the J end by 6 bases, with 15 bases between. Germline V gives CDR1 LNHDA, CDR2 SQIVND (reference sequence). Here the CDR3 DNA reads TGTGCCAGTAGTATCATGGGGGGAATAAGTCAGCCCCAGCATTTT. Translated, it gives CASSIMGGISQPQHF.

The chain links TRBV7-2 to TRBJ2-7; TRBD1 agrees at 12 bases. CDR3 length equals 18 residues. Germline CDR1 is SGHTA and CDR2 is FQGNSA. The trim removed 4 bases at V and 1 base at J, leaving 11 bases unmatched. CDR3 nucleotides: TGTGCCAGCAGCTGGGCCAGGGACAGGGGGCAAAAGTCCTACGAGCAGTACTTC. This gives the protein CASSWARDRGQKSYEQYF.

The CDR3 DNA reads as TGCGCCAGCAGCCCCCCGAGGGACTACCAAGAGACCCAGTACTTC. Translation: CASSPPRDYQETQYF. The chain links TRBV5-1 to TRBJ2-5; TRBD2 might be the D (6 bases). Germline V gene sequence: CDR1 SGHRS, CDR2 YFSETQ. The CDR3 loop spans 15 amino acids. Between the trimmed V and J ends, which lost 4 bases and 0 bases, there was a span of 13 bases.

The rearrangement links TRBV20-1 to TRBJ2-3; 11 bases align to TRBD2. The CDR3 is made up of 14 amino acids. With V trimmed by 3 bases and J by 5 bases, 4 bases remained unmatched. Per germline, CDR1 DFQATT and CDR2 SNEGSKA (reference sequence). CDR3 amino acids: CSASSGGAGDTQYF. CDR3 nucleotide sequence: TGCAGTGCTAGTAGCGGGGGGGCCGGAGATACGCAGTATTTT.

The chain combines TRBV9 with TRBJ2-2; no reliable D call. The CDR3 loop spans 14 amino acids. V was pared by 4 bases and J by 3 bases, with 10 bases between. The germline V gene encodes CDR1 SGDLS and CDR2 YYNGEE. DNA for the CDR3: TGTGCCAGCAGCCGTCCCCCGGACACCGGGGAGCTGTTTTTT. Residues: CASSRPPDTGELFF.

V usage is TRBV19 and J usage is TRBJ1-2; tentatively, D is TRBD1 (6 bases). CDR1 and CDR2 (germline): LNHDA, SQIVND (reference sequence). This CDR3 contains 12 residues. Trimming stripped 7 bases from V and 4 bases from J, with 10 bases between. CDR3 DNA: TGTGCCAGTACCGGACAGATCTATGGCTACACCTTC. This codes for CASTGQIYGYTF.

V usage is TRBV6-6 and J usage is TRBJ1-1, with D possibly matching TRBD1 (6 bases). V lost 2 bases to trimming and J lost 1 base, with 11 bases between them. Germline V gives CDR1 MNHNY, CDR2 SVGAGI (reference sequence). The CDR3 is made up of 15 amino acids. The CDR3 coding sequence is TGTGCCAGCAGTTACCCCAGGGGTACGAACACTGAAGCTTTCTTT. It codes for CASSYPRGTNTEAFF.

The chain uses TRBV13 and TRBJ2-5, with a weak D call TRBD2 (6 bases). This CDR3 contains 15 residues. CDR1 and CDR2 from the germline V gene are PRHDT and FYEKMQ (reference sequence). V was shortened by 4 bases and J by 2 bases, with 14 bases between the two germline ends. CDR3 in DNA: TGTGCCAGCAGCTCCCTCGGAGGGGTTCAAGAGACCCAGTACTTC. Translation: CASSSLGGVQETQYF.

V gene TRBV7-2 combines with J gene TRBJ2-1; 7 bases are shared with TRBD1. CDR1 and CDR2 from the germline V gene are SGHTA and FQGNSA. The CDR3 totals 12 residues. The ends lost 5 bases at V and 9 bases at J; junction bases unmatched: 4. The CDR3 spells CASSLGTAEQFF. DNA of the CDR3: TGTGCCAGCAGCCTCGGGACAGCTGAGCAGTTCTTC.

This clone showed up just once. The J gene is TRBJ2-3, the V gene TRBV11-3; D ambiguous. The CDR3 extends over 14 amino acids. V was clipped by 1 base and J by 5 bases, with 10 bases between them. The germline V gene has CDR1 SGHNT and CDR2 YENEEA. CDR3 residues: CASSLGASEDTQYF. CDR3 nucleotide sequence: TGTGCCAGCAGCTTAGGTGCTAGTGAAGATACGCAGTATTTT.

V and J are TRBV7-8 and TRBJ2-1; D remains ambiguous. Germline V gene lookup returns CDR1 SGHVS and CDR2 FQNEAQ. Trimming cost V 1 base and J 6 bases, with 13 bases left between them. The CDR3 consists of 15 residues. CDR3 DNA sequence: TGTGCCAGCAGCTTAGGTGTCCCACAAACCAATGAGCAGTTCTTC. Amino acids: CASSLGVPQTNEQFF.

The genes are TRBV2 and TRBJ2-7, with TRBD1 identical over 7 bases. The J segment lost 3 bases and the V segment lost 5 bases, leaving 1 base of the junction unmatched. Germline CDR1 and CDR2: SNHLY and FYNNEI. The CDR3 consists of 12 residues. This chain's CDR3 is CASSSGGYEQYF. The DNA of the CDR3 is TGTGCCAGCAGTTCAGGGGGCTACGAGCAGTACTTC.

The chain joins TRBV5-5 to TRBJ1-2; maybe TRBD1 (6 bases). The CDR3 loop spans 15 amino acids. CDR1 and CDR2 from the germline V gene are SGHKS and YYEKEE (reference sequence). The V end lost 3 bases, the J end lost 5 bases, and 17 bases lay between the germline ends. The CDR3 region is CASSSSPDSYYGYTF. The DNA for the CDR3 is TGTGCCAGCAGCTCCTCCCCGGACAGCTATTATGGCTACACCTTC.

V and J are TRBV2 and TRBJ2-5; TRBD1 aligns across 7 bases. Per the germline V gene, CDR1 is SNHLY and CDR2 is FYNNEI. The ends lost 5 bases at V and 1 base at J; junction bases unmatched: 4. The CDR3 spans 14 residues. The CDR3 loop reads CASSLTGFQETQYF. DNA for the CDR3: TGTGCCAGCAGTCTGACAGGGTTCCAAGAGACCCAGTACTTC. Filled out from reference TRBV2 and TRBJ2-5, the complete variable domain reads EPEVTQTPSHQVTQMGQEVILRCVPISNHLYFYWYRQILGQKVEFLVSFYNNEISEKSEIFDDQFSVERPDGSNFTLKIRSTKLEDSAMYFCASSLTGFQETQYFGPGTRLLVL.

This sequence joins TRBV10-3 and TRBJ1-2, with D perhaps matching TRBD1 (5 bases). V gave up 4 bases and J gave up 8 bases, with 14 bases separating them. The V gene's germline CDR1 is ENHRY and CDR2 SYGVKD. The CDR3 has 13 amino acids. The DNA of the CDR3 is TGTGCCATCAGTGTGCGGGGGGAGGACGGCTACACCTTC. Translation gives CAISVRGEDGYTF.

The rearrangement links TRBV5-4 to TRBJ1-6; unclear D gene. In germline, CDR1 is SGHNT, CDR2 YYREEE (reference sequence). The CDR3 totals 16 residues. The V gene lost 0 bases and the J gene lost 5 bases, with 12 bases spanning the gap. CDR3: CASSLGSGYDNSPLHF. The CDR3 DNA reads TGTGCCAGCAGCTTGGGGTCGGGGTACGATAATTCACCCCTCCACTTT.

This chain links TRBV27 with TRBJ1-1, with D perhaps TRBD1 (6 bases). CDR3 length: 13 residues. Germline V gives CDR1 MNHEY, CDR2 SMNVEV (reference sequence). V dropped 6 bases and J dropped 5 bases, with 13 bases sitting between them. CDR3 sequence: CASSSGVRTEAFF. CDR3 nucleotides: TGTGCCAGCAGCTCAGGGGTCAGGACTGAAGCTTTCTTT.

The chain has TRBV19 and TRBJ1-1; tentatively, D is TRBD1 (6 bases). The ends were cut back, 1 base at V and 4 bases at J, with 10 bases in the middle. Germline V gene data show CDR1 as LNHDA and CDR2 as SQIVND (reference sequence). CDR3 length: 14 residues. For the CDR3, the DNA is TGTGCCAGTAGTATAGCAGGGGTAAGCACTGAAGCTTTCTTT. Translated: CASSIAGVSTEAFF.

The gene calls are TRBV6-1 and TRBJ2-3, with unresolved D. Trimming shortened V by 1 base and J by 1 base, and 9 bases separated the two germline ends. Per the germline V gene, CDR1 is MNHNS and CDR2 is SASEGT. CDR3 size: 15 residues. The CDR3 region is CASSEEEPGTDTQYF. CDR3 sequence (DNA): TGTGCCAGCAGTGAAGAGGAGCCGGGCACAGATACGCAGTATTTT.

The chain couples TRBV15 to TRBJ1-1; the D gene is possibly TRBD1 (5 bases). Germline V lookup: CDR1 LNHNV, CDR2 YYDKDF (reference sequence). The CDR3 totals 13 residues. With 6 bases removed from V and 1 base from J, the gap between germline ends came to 9 bases. CDR3 bases: TGTGCCACCAGAGCGCAGGGGAACACTGAAGCTTTCTTT. Translating it yields CATRAQGNTEAFF.

This clone has a single count. CDR3 sequence (DNA): TGTGCCAGCAGCCACTCCGGGGAAGCTTTCTTT. Protein sequence: CASSHSGEAFF. The chain joins TRBV3-1 (or the pseudogene TRBV3-2) to TRBJ1-1, with D unclear. V dropped 3 bases and J dropped 8 bases, with 7 bases sitting between them. The germline V gene has CDR1 LGHDT and CDR2 YNNKEL (reference sequence). The CDR3 runs 11 residues.

The chain is built from TRBV19 and TRBJ2-2; perhaps TRBD1 as D (5 bases). CDR1 is LNHDA, CDR2 SQIVND, per germline (reference sequence). The V gene lost 3 bases and the J gene lost 2 bases, with 10 bases spanning the gap. CDR3 length: 15 amino acids. CDR3 nucleotides: TGTGCCAGTAGTATGGGGCAGATTAACACCGGGGAGCTGTTTTTT. This codes for CASSMGQINTGELFF.

V usage is TRBV5-4 and J usage is TRBJ2-5; D uncertain. The germline CDR1 and CDR2 sequences are SGHNT and YYREEE (reference sequence). The V gene lost 0 bases and the J gene lost 5 bases, with 14 bases spanning the gap. The CDR3 loop spans 15 amino acids. This CDR3 is CASSLAETGWETQYF. In DNA form, the CDR3 reads TGTGCCAGCAGCTTGGCCGAGACCGGGTGGGAGACCCAGTACTTC.

V gene TRBV18 combines with J gene TRBJ1-3, with 9 bases that match TRBD1. Germline loops: CDR1 KGHSH, CDR2 LQKENI. V lost 0 bases to trimming and J lost 4 bases; unmatched junction nucleotides: 7. The CDR3 length is 17 residues. CDR3 coding DNA: TGTGCCAGCTCACCACCGGACAGGGGAATTTCCGGAAACACCATATATTTT. Encoded protein: CASSPPDRGISGNTIYF.

The CDR3 region is CASSHAEGDQETQYF. The CDR3 bases are TGTGCCAGCAGCCACGCAGAGGGGGACCAAGAGACCCAGTACTTC. The chain is built from TRBV3-1 (or the pseudogene TRBV3-2) and TRBJ2-5; TRBD1 is a possible D gene (6 bases). Trimming took off 3 bases at V and 0 bases at J, with 11 bases between the two ends. This CDR3 is built from 15 residues. Germline V gene lookup returns CDR1 LGHDT and CDR2 YNNKEL (reference sequence).

V usage is TRBV27 and J usage is TRBJ2-7; TRBD1 aligns across 9 bases. J lost 2 bases, V lost 2 bases, and 7 bases had no gene match. Germline V gene data show CDR1 as MNHEY and CDR2 as SMNVEV (reference sequence). The CDR3 runs 16 residues. The CDR3 protein is CASSLNNRGQAYEQYF. For the CDR3, the DNA is TGTGCCAGCAGTTTAAATAACAGGGGGCAAGCCTACGAGCAGTACTTC.